The following is a TCR beta chain sequence with its context. The record originates from a study of blood T cell repertoires in COVID-19. Background on the study: Samples of COVID-19 (acute and convalescent) were obtained from the United States, Italy and Spain. In each case, the material was cDNA or gDNA derived from T cells, B-cell-depleted T cells, or PBMCs.

Authors' processing steps: Estimates of nucleated cell counts were drawn from the amplification of reference gene primers. Only in-frame clones appear in the TCRdb table, and some are missing; sequencing was by immunoSEQ multiplex PCR. V and J calls and clone size follow that table, whereas D and trimming were derived from the DNA. The table has 50,000 to 65,000 clones, almost 90% seen once. Deletions cut 0 bases from V and 0 bases from J, with 5 bases between. CDR1 and CDR2 (germline): SGHRS, YFSETQ. This CDR3 comprises 14 residues. The source of this sequence is a man aged 60 to 69 with acute or convalescent COVID-19. Sequences were obtained from peripheral blood. V is TRBV5-1 and J is TRBJ2-3; D perhaps matches TRBD1 (5 bases). The CDR3 spells CASSLDRSTDTQYF. The CDR3, as DNA: TGCGCCAGCAGCTTGGACAGGAGCACAGATACGCAGTATTTT.